This TCR beta chain was captured by sequencing in a study of blood T cell repertoires in COVID-19. Seattle patients were enrolled during active infection and followed longitudinally. Original analysis: Scientists estimated how many nucleated cells there were by amplifying reference gene primers. Repertoires were generated with immunoSEQ multiplex PCR, while TCRdb's copy carries only in-frame clones and drops some. D and trimming were read from the DNA, whereas the V and J calls and clone size are those reported in that table. This sample has approximately 64,000 clones, with over 75% found just once. The V segment lost 0 bases and the J segment 4 bases; nucleotides outside the gene matches: 6. Germline V gives CDR1 SGHRS, CDR2 YFSETQ. CDR3 length: 16 residues.

The clonotype originates from a woman aged 55-70 years with COVID-19, enrolled during active disease. Sequences were obtained from peripheral blood. The chain combines TRBV5-1 with TRBJ2-1; 8 bases map to TRBD2. CDR3: CASSLGVLAEYNEQFF. CDR3 coding DNA: TGCGCCAGCAGCTTGGGAGTACTAGCGGAGTACAATGAGCAGTTCTTC.